These T cell receptor beta chains were read from a single sample in a study of graft-versus-host responses after intestinal transplantation. Sequencing used immunoSEQ multiplex PCR; TCRdb keeps in-frame clones, though not all of them. The data contain about 120,000 clones, 90% of them singletons. Antigen specificity for these receptors is unknown. Specimen: unstimulated CD4+ T cells sorted from spleen or lymph node cells, collected before intestinal transplant. These TCRs come from a human donor who received an intestinal transplant. Both conserved end residues are part of each CDR3. The order of the fields is CDR3 length, D gene, J gene, V gene, clone size, CDR3 DNA, CDR3 protein. The D gene is left open where the match is weak. Size is omitted from some rows. Given values are once, few, many or a class for expanded clones.

CDR3 length: 15
D gene: NA
J gene: TRBJ2-7
V gene: TRBV9
clone size: NA
CDR3 DNA: TGTGCCAGCAGCTCCCCAGGCGGGCCCACCTACGAGCAGTACTTC
CDR3 protein: CASSSPGGPTYEQYF

CDR3 length: 12
D gene: NA
J gene: TRBJ2-7
V gene: TRBV5-4
clone size: NA
CDR3 DNA: TGTGCCAGCAGCTTTACCTCCAGCGAGCAGTACTTC
CDR3 protein: CASSFTSSEQYF

CDR3 length: 13
D gene: NA
J gene: TRBJ2-7
V gene: TRBV10-3
clone size: NA
CDR3 DNA: TGTGCCATCAGTGAATCGTTCTCCTACGAGCAGTACTTC
CDR3 protein: CAISESFSYEQYF

CDR3 length: 15
D gene: TRBD2
J gene: TRBJ2-5
V gene: TRBV5-4
clone size: NA
CDR3 DNA: TGTGCCAGCAGCTTTCCTAGCGGGGGCCAAGAGACCCAGTACTTC
CDR3 protein: CASSFPSGGQETQYF

CDR3 length: 15
D gene: TRBD2
J gene: TRBJ2-1
V gene: TRBV11-3
clone size: NA
CDR3 DNA: TGTGCCAGCAGCTTAAGACTAGCGTCCCACAATGAGCAGTTCTTC
CDR3 protein: CASSLRLASHNEQFF

CDR3 length: 15
D gene: TRBD2
J gene: TRBJ2-1
V gene: TRBV4-1
clone size: NA
CDR3 DNA: TGCGCCAGCAGCCAGCCAGTAGCGGGAACCAATGAGCAGTTCTTC
CDR3 protein: CASSQPVAGTNEQFF

CDR3 length: 14
D gene: NA
J gene: TRBJ2-1
V gene: TRBV4-1
clone size: NA
CDR3 DNA: TGCGCCAGCAGCCCCCAAACGGGTCTCACTGAGCAGTTCTTC
CDR3 protein: CASSPQTGLTEQFF

CDR3 length: 15
D gene: NA
J gene: TRBJ2-3
V gene: TRBV5-1
clone size: few
CDR3 DNA: TGCGCCAGCAAACAGCGACAGCTGTACACAGATACGCAGTATTTT
CDR3 protein: CASKQRQLYTDTQYF

CDR3 length: 15
D gene: NA
J gene: TRBJ1-4
V gene: TRBV7-3
clone size: NA
CDR3 DNA: TGTGCCAGCAGCTTCCGCTGGTTGGAGAATGAAAAACTGTTTTTT
CDR3 protein: CASSFRWLENEKLFF

CDR3 length: 14
D gene: TRBD1
J gene: TRBJ1-4
V gene: TRBV2
clone size: NA
CDR3 DNA: TGTGCCAGCAGCACCGGGACAGGGAGGGAAAAACTGTTTTTT
CDR3 protein: CASSTGTGREKLFF

CDR3 length: 14
D gene: NA
J gene: TRBJ1-2
V gene: TRBV25-1
clone size: NA
CDR3 DNA: TGTGCCAGCAGTGATTGGGCAGCCCTCTATGGCTACACCTTC
CDR3 protein: CASSDWAALYGYTF

CDR3 length: 14
D gene: NA
J gene: TRBJ1-5
V gene: TRBV2
clone size: NA
CDR3 DNA: TGTGCCAGCAGTGAAACCGGGGGTAGTGGTCCCCAGCATTTT
CDR3 protein: CASSETGGSGPQHF

CDR3 length: 15
D gene: NA
J gene: TRBJ2-7
V gene: TRBV5-1
clone size: NA
CDR3 DNA: TGCGCCAGCAGCTTGGAGGCTCGGCTAGGGGGCGAGCAGTACTTC
CDR3 protein: CASSLEARLGGEQYF

CDR3 length: 15
D gene: NA
J gene: TRBJ1-2
V gene: TRBV15
clone size: NA
CDR3 DNA: TGTGCCACCAGCAGAGATCCCCAGGGGCGCTATGGCTACACCTTC
CDR3 protein: CATSRDPQGRYGYTF

CDR3 length: 15
D gene: NA
J gene: TRBJ1-2
V gene: TRBV6-5
clone size: NA
CDR3 DNA: TGTGCCAGCAGTTACTCTGGCGGCACTTTCTATGGCTACACCTTC
CDR3 protein: CASSYSGGTFYGYTF

CDR3 length: 14
D gene: NA
J gene: TRBJ2-3
V gene: TRBV6-5
clone size: NA
CDR3 DNA: TGTGCCAGCAGTTACGCCCAGGAGGGCGATACGCAGTATTTT
CDR3 protein: CASSYAQEGDTQYF

CDR3 length: 17
D gene: TRBD1
J gene: TRBJ2-2
V gene: TRBV7-6
clone size: once
CDR3 DNA: TGTGCCAGCAGCTTATCCTCACAGGGGGCCCTCACCGGGGAGCTGTTTTTT
CDR3 protein: CASSLSSQGALTGELFF

CDR3 length: 21
D gene: TRBD1
J gene: TRBJ1-2
V gene: TRBV9
clone size: NA
CDR3 DNA: TGTGCCAGCAGCGTAGATAGTAGCTTCGGGGCAGGGGGCCTAAAAAACTATGGCTACACCTTC
CDR3 protein: CASSVDSSFGAGGLKNYGYTF

CDR3 length: 15
D gene: NA
J gene: TRBJ2-7
V gene: TRBV4-3
clone size: once
CDR3 DNA: TGCGCCAGCAGCCAAGAAAATCTCCTCGGGTACGAGCAGTACTTC
CDR3 protein: CASSQENLLGYEQYF

CDR3 length: 17
D gene: NA
J gene: TRBJ2-2
V gene: TRBV4-1
clone size: NA
CDR3 DNA: TGCGCCAGCAGCCAACTCCTCGGGTATTTGGGCACCGGGGAGCTGTTTTTT
CDR3 protein: CASSQLLGYLGTGELFF

CDR3 length: 15
D gene: NA
J gene: TRBJ1-2
V gene: TRBV28
clone size: NA
CDR3 DNA: TGTGCCAGCAGTTTATTGGATACAGGGCTCTATGGCTACACCTTC
CDR3 protein: CASSLLDTGLYGYTF

CDR3 length: 15
D gene: TRBD1
J gene: TRBJ2-7
V gene: TRBV5-8
clone size: NA
CDR3 DNA: TGTGCCAGCAACCCGGGACAGGGGAGAGCCCACGAGCAGTACTTC
CDR3 protein: CASNPGQGRAHEQYF

CDR3 length: 14
D gene: NA
J gene: TRBJ2-7
V gene: TRBV5-1
clone size: NA
CDR3 DNA: TGCGCCAGCAGCTTGACCCAGGGCAGCTACGAGCAGTACTTC
CDR3 protein: CASSLTQGSYEQYF

CDR3 length: 16
D gene: TRBD2
J gene: TRBJ2-1
V gene: TRBV6-6
clone size: NA
CDR3 DNA: TGTGCCAGCAGCCGAACTAGCGGGGGGGCCAGAAATGAGCAGTTCTTC
CDR3 protein: CASSRTSGGARNEQFF

CDR3 length: 16
D gene: TRBD1
J gene: TRBJ1-6
V gene: TRBV6-6
clone size: NA
CDR3 DNA: TGTGCCAGCAGCCCTCAAGACAGGGGCTGGAATTCACCCCTCCACTTT
CDR3 protein: CASSPQDRGWNSPLHF

CDR3 length: 15
D gene: NA
J gene: TRBJ2-1
V gene: TRBV5-1
clone size: NA
CDR3 DNA: TGCGCCAGCAGCTTGAGGGAGATTTCCTACAATGAGCAGTTCTTC
CDR3 protein: CASSLREISYNEQFF

CDR3 length: 14
D gene: NA
J gene: TRBJ2-3
V gene: TRBV30
clone size: once
CDR3 DNA: TGTGCCTGGAGTGTAGGGGTACCCACAGATACGCAGTATTTT
CDR3 protein: CAWSVGVPTDTQYF

CDR3 length: 15
D gene: TRBD2
J gene: TRBJ2-2
V gene: TRBV7-3
clone size: NA
CDR3 DNA: TGTGCCAGCAAGGAGGGAGGGCCCGGCACCGGGGAGCTGTTTTTT
CDR3 protein: CASKEGGPGTGELFF

CDR3 length: 13
D gene: NA
J gene: TRBJ2-2
V gene: TRBV6-1
clone size: NA
CDR3 DNA: TGTGCCAGCAGTGTGTCAGGGACCGGGGAGCTGTTTTTT
CDR3 protein: CASSVSGTGELFF

CDR3 length: 15
D gene: NA
J gene: TRBJ2-7
V gene: TRBV28
clone size: NA
CDR3 DNA: TGTGCCAGCAGCCACTACGGGGAGAGGGAATACGAGCAGTACTTC
CDR3 protein: CASSHYGEREYEQYF

CDR3 length: 16
D gene: NA
J gene: TRBJ1-1
V gene: TRBV19
clone size: once
CDR3 DNA: TGTGCCAGTAGTATGACCCGGACAGTAAAGGGGGCTGAAGCTTTCTTT
CDR3 protein: CASSMTRTVKGAEAFF

CDR3 length: 15
D gene: NA
J gene: TRBJ2-3
V gene: TRBV5-5
clone size: NA
CDR3 DNA: TGTGCCAGCAGCTCCCCGGCAGGTAGCACAGATACGCAGTATTTT
CDR3 protein: CASSSPAGSTDTQYF

CDR3 length: 13
D gene: NA
J gene: TRBJ1-2
V gene: TRBV5-1
clone size: NA
CDR3 DNA: TGCGCCAGCAGCTTGAGAGGATACTATGGCTACACCTTC
CDR3 protein: CASSLRGYYGYTF

CDR3 length: 18
D gene: TRBD2
J gene: TRBJ2-5
V gene: TRBV19
clone size: NA
CDR3 DNA: TGTGCCAGTAGTACTAGGGGCAGGAGAGCGGGAGCCGCTGAGACCCAGTACTTC
CDR3 protein: CASSTRGRRAGAAETQYF

CDR3 length: 13
D gene: TRBD1
J gene: TRBJ1-5
V gene: TRBV19
clone size: once
CDR3 DNA: TGTGCCAGTGGGACAGGGAAGAATCAGCCCCAGCATTTT
CDR3 protein: CASGTGKNQPQHF

CDR3 length: 15
D gene: TRBD2
J gene: TRBJ2-1
V gene: TRBV6-5
clone size: NA
CDR3 DNA: TGTGCCAGCAGTTTAGCGGGAGTCTCCTACAATGAGCAGTTCTTC
CDR3 protein: CASSLAGVSYNEQFF

CDR3 length: 12
D gene: NA
J gene: TRBJ2-5
V gene: TRBV30
clone size: NA
CDR3 DNA: TGTGCCTGGAGTGTAGGCGGAAAGACCCAGTACTTC
CDR3 protein: CAWSVGGKTQYF

CDR3 length: 12
D gene: NA
J gene: TRBJ1-1
V gene: TRBV5-1
clone size: once
CDR3 DNA: TGCGCCAGCAGCTTGCAGGCAGGCGAAGCTTTCTTT
CDR3 protein: CASSLQAGEAFF

CDR3 length: 14
D gene: TRBD2
J gene: TRBJ2-5
V gene: TRBV5-4
clone size: NA
CDR3 DNA: TGTGCCAGCAGTTTTAGCGGGGAAGGGGAGACCCAGTACTTC
CDR3 protein: CASSFSGEGETQYF

CDR3 length: 18
D gene: TRBD2
J gene: TRBJ2-7
V gene: TRBV6-4
clone size: NA
CDR3 DNA: TGTGCCAGCCCCGGGCTAGCGGCTTCGCCGGAAGGAACCTACGAGCAGTACTTC
CDR3 protein: CASPGLAASPEGTYEQYF